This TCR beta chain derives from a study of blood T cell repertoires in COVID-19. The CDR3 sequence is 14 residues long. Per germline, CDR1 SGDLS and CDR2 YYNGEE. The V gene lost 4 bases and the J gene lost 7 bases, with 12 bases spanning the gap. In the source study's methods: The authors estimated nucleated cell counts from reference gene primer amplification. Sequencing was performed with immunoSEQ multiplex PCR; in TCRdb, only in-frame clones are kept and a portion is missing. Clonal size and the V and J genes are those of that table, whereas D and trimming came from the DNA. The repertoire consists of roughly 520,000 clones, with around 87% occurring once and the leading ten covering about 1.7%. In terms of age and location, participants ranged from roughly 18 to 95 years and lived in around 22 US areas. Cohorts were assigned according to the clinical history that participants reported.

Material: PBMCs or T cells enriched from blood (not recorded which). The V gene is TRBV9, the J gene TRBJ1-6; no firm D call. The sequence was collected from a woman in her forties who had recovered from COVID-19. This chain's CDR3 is CASSPWTGNSPLHF. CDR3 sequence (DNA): TGTGCCAGCAGCCCTTGGACGGGGAATTCACCCCTCCACTTT.